The entry below gives a single T cell receptor (beta chain) sequence along with its context. As yet, its antigen is unknown. TCRdb keeps only in-frame clones here, not all; method: immunoSEQ multiplex PCR. The sample includes 70,000 or so clones, roughly 82% of them seen just once. V shed 0 bases and J shed 6 bases, with 13 bases lying between them. There are 15 residues in the CDR3. Germline V CDR1 and CDR2: SGDLS, YYNGEE. This sample was taken from a study of radiation and T cells in renal cell carcinoma. Study-level points and caveats: In blood, top tumor clones expanded by 2 weeks, shrinking by 4.

Stated time point: blood 2 weeks post-SBRT. Stated treatment: 15 Gy SBRT to primary tumor, nephrectomy 4 weeks later. The genes are TRBV9 and TRBJ2-1; tentatively, D is TRBD2 (6 bases). This material consisted of blood, taken from a patient whose treatment included radiotherapy and nephrectomy. The sequence was collected from a man aged 60 to 75 with renal cell carcinoma. CDR3: CASSVGGGIGNEQFF. In DNA form, the CDR3 reads TGTGCCAGCAGCGTAGGGGGCGGGATAGGCAATGAGCAGTTCTTC. The whole variable domain, filled in from reference TRBV9 and TRBJ2-1, reads DSGVTQTPKHLITATGQRVTLRCSPRSGDLSVYWYQQSLDQGLQFLIQYYNGEERAKGNILERFSAQQFPDLHSELNLSSLELGDSALYFCASSVGGGIGNEQFFGPGTRLTVL.